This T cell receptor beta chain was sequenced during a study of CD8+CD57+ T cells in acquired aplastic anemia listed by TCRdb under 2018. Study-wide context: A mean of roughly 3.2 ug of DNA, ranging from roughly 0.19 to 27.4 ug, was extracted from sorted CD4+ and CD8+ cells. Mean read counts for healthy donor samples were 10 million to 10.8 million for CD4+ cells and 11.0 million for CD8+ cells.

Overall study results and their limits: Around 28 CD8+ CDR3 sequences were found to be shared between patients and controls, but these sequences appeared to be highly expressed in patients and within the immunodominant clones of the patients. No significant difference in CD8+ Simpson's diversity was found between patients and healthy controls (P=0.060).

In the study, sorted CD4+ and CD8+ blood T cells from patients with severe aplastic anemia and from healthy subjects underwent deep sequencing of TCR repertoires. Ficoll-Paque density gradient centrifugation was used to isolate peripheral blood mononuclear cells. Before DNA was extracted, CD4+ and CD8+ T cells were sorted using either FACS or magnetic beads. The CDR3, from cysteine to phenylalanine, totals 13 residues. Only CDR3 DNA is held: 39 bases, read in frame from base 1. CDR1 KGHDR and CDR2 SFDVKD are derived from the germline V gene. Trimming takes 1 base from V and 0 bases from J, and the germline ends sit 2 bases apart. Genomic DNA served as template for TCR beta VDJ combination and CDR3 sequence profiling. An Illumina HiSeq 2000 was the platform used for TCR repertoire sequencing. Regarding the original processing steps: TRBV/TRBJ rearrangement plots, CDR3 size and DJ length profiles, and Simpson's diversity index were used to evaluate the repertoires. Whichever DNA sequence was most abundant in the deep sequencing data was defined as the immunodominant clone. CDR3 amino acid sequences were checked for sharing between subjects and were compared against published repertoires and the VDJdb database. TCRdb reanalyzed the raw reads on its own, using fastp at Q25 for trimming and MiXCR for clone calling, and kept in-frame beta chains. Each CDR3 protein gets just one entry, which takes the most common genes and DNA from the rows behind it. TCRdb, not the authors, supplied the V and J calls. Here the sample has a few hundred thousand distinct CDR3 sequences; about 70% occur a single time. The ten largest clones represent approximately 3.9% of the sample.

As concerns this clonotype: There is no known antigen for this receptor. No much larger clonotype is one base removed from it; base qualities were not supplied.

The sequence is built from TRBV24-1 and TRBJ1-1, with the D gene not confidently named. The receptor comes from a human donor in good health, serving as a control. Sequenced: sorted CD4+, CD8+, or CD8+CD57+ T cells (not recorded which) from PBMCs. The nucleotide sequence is TGTGCCACCAGTGATTTTCTGAACACTGAAGCTTTCTTT. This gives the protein CATSDFLNTEAFF.